The present T cell receptor (beta chain) was sequenced within a study of cytomegalovirus exposure and HLA in healthy donors. A remark on this clone: What it binds is not known.

The donors were healthy bone marrow donors. Germline V gene data show CDR1 as SGHRS and CDR2 as YFSETQ. V lost 2 bases, J lost 0 bases, and 14 bases lay in between. The CDR3 is made up of 16 amino acids. Study-level results: The listing of 150 to 200 TCR beta chains classed them as cytomegalovirus-associated. There were several of the most significant clusters that appeared linked to common viral pathogens in a later analysis.

The PCR was carried out with 60 Vbeta primers and 13 Jbeta primers. The method was immunoSEQ multiplex PCR; TCRdb's version includes in-frame clones alone and lacks a portion of them. The top ten hold roughly 0.66% of the sample, which has fewer than 250,000 clones, over 80% seen once. Sequencing used PBMCs. The chain uses TRBV5-1 and TRBJ1-1, with D tentatively TRBD1 (5 bases). The clonotype comes from a boy aged 2 to 9 in good health and CMV-seronegative. DNA of the CDR3: TGCGCCAGCAGCTTAGGGAAGGGGTACCTGAACACTGAAGCTTTCTTT. Translation gives CASSLGKGYLNTEAFF.